This TCR beta chain was documented in a study of blood T cells in healthy people across ages. Germline loops: CDR1 KGHSH, CDR2 LQKENI. The CDR3 has 12 amino acids. Primers used in a second PCR of roughly 6 to 11 cycles were a sample-barcoded 5' primer and a J-beta primer mix. Each TCR beta cDNA got a 12-nucleotide random molecular identifier. MiXCR was run by TCRdb on the 5' RACE reads, yielding one entry per CDR3 protein. The sample lists roughly 640,000 distinct CDR3 sequences; about 30% were seen once. Findings of the study overall: Naive T cell percentage strongly correlated with TCR beta diversity. Roughly linear declines in TCR beta diversity per million T cells occurred with age.

A remark on this clonotype: Its antigen is as yet unknown. A much larger clone lies a single base off, so this may be a read error.

There were healthy Caucasian individuals from Russia, aged roughly 6 to 100, serving as donors. The sequence came from a woman older than 75 in good health. Material: blood. This chain uses TRBV18 with TRBJ2-5, with D unresolved. The CDR3 bases are TGTGTCAGCTCACCTAACCAAGAGACCCAGTACTTC. Protein sequence: CVSSPNQETQYF.